This T cell receptor beta chain was retrieved from a study of CD8 T cells in Susac syndrome (dated by TCRdb to between 2018 and 2021). Study-level background: Repertoire sequencing was used to test whether CD8+ T cell activation and differentiation in Susac syndrome was antigen driven. The study compared CD8+ T cell repertoire clonality among 11 to 12 healthy donors, around 14 Susac syndrome patients and some 16 multiple sclerosis patients.

Here is what the overall study found, with its caveats: The number of individuals in the TCR sequencing and HLA analysis was acknowledged as relatively small.

High-throughput TCR beta sequencing profiled peripheral blood CD8+ and CD4+ T cells from healthy donors, Susac syndrome patients and multiple sclerosis patients. Healthy donors were age- and sex-matched controls. Bulk CD8+ and CD4+ T cells were purified by magnetic negative isolation, while CD8+ TEMRA cells were enriched using FACS. Blood was drawn into EDTA tubes, processed within 24 hours, and PBMCs were isolated by density gradient centrifugation. PBMCs destined for TCR sequencing were cryopreserved in liquid nitrogen and later thawed in a 37 °C water bath. The sorted or isolated CD4+, CD8+ and CD8+ TEMRA cells reached a purity of at least 90%. Note on this clonotype: Its specific antigen is unknown. Per-base quality was not reported, and no clone a single base away is much larger than it.

RNA was extracted using the RNeasy kit, and roughly 0.5 to 1 microgram was reverse transcribed with random hexamers. The immunoSEQ multiplex PCR assay, which covers 54 Vbeta and 13 Jbeta segments, was used to amplify TCR beta CDR3 regions. PCR amplification bias was corrected by using a synthetic template baseline for primer optimization and computational correction. As for how the authors treated the data: Only productive sequences were kept, with reads annotated to V, D and J genes according to IMGT and analyzed in immunoSEQ Analyzer. Clonality was calculated as one minus the Shannon entropy normalized by log2 of the number of productive unique sequences. For each patient and control, public and private clones were evaluated within the 100 most prevalent clones. Clones were defined as Susac-specific when absent from the healthy and MS cohorts, from fewer than 1,200 published viral clones and from other ImmuneACCESS disease sequences. TCRdb handled the public reads itself, with Q25 trimming in fastp and clone calling in MiXCR, and kept productive beta chains. A single entry per CDR3 protein holds the most common genes and DNA from its merged rows. The V and J calls here are based on TCRdb, not the publication. A total of about 29,000 distinct CDR3 sequences appear in this sample, about 95% of them only once. The leading ten clones occupy approximately 0.25% of the sample.

This sequence originates from a human donor in good health. The sequenced sample was CD8+ T cells from PBMCs.

CDR3 protein: CASSFGAQGSYEQYF. The sequenced DNA: TGTGCCAGCAGCTTTGGGGCACAGGGGTCCTACGAGCAGTACTTC. The rearranged chain carries TRBV7-9 and TRBJ2-7, and 7 junctional nucleotides match TRBD1. V ends up 3 bases short and J 1 base short, with an unmatched junction base count of 6. From the cysteine up to the phenylalanine, the CDR3 has a length of 15 residues. The entry retains the CDR3 DNA only, 45 bases that are in frame from base 1. The germline V gene (reference sequence) supplies CDR1 SEHNR and CDR2 FQNEAQ.